This T cell receptor beta chain was recovered during a study of T cell changes during pregnancy in multiple sclerosis. Assay used: immunoSEQ multiplex PCR; TCRdb lists only in-frame clones, some missing. This repertoire shows roughly 29,000 clones, more than 80% found once; its top ten account for 5.7%. The V and J ends lost 4 bases and 6 bases, in that order; junction bases with no gene match: 6. CDR1 SGHTS and CDR2 YDEGEE come from the germline V gene. The CDR3 has 15 amino acids. Here the sequenced sample was CD8+ T cells from peripheral blood mononuclear cells, taken before pregnancy. The J gene is TRBJ2-3, the V gene TRBV5-8, with 12 bases aligning to TRBD2. This clonotype was sampled from a female donor with multiple sclerosis, enrolled in a pregnancy study. DNA for the CDR3: TGTGCCAGCAGCAGGACTAGCGGGAATGGCGATACGCAGTATTTT. It is translated as CASSRTSGNGDTQYF.